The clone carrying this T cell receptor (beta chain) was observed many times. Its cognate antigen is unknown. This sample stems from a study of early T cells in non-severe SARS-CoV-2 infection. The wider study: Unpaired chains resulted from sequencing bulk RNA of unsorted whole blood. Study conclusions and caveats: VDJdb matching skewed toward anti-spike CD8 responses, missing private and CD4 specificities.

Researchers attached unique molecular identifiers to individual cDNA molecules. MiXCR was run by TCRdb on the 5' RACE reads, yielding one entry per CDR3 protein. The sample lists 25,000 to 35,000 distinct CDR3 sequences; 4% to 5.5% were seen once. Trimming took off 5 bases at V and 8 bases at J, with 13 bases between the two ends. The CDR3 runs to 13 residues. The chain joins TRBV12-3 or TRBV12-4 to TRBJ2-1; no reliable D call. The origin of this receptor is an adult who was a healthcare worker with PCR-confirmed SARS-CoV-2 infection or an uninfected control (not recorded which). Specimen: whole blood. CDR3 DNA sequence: TGTGCCAGCAGTAATACACCGCTCTATGAGCAGTTCTTC. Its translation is CASSNTPLYEQFF.